This T cell receptor beta chain emerged from a study of CD8+CD57+ T cells in acquired aplastic anemia. Study background: The average for DNA from sorted CD4+ and CD8+ cells was 3.2 ug. An average of roughly 11 million reads for CD4+ cells was obtained from healthy donors.

This clonotype came up a few times. Its antigen remains unidentified. Genomic DNA provided the template from which TCR beta VDJ and CDR3 profiles were obtained. TCRdb ran MiXCR on the reads and lists one entry per CDR3 protein. The sample holds 100,000 to 150,000 distinct CDR3 sequences, 40% to 45% seen once. The CDR3 runs 15 residues. The trim removed 4 bases at V and 3 bases at J, leaving 7 bases unmatched. The germline V gene has CDR1 KGHDR and CDR2 SFDVKD. General observations from the study: Almost 30 sequences, all CD8+ CDR3, were shared between patients and controls.

The chain uses TRBV24-1 and TRBJ2-5, with 7 bases lining up with TRBD1. This TCR was sampled from a human donor in good health, serving as a control. Sequenced sample: sorted CD4+, CD8+, or CD8+CD57+ T cells (not recorded which) from PBMCs. CDR3 residues: CATSDPTDREETQYF. The CDR3 DNA reads as TGTGCCACCAGTGACCCTACAGACAGGGAAGAGACCCAGTACTTC.